These 4 T cell receptor beta chains were all obtained from the same sample, sequenced in a study of blood T cell repertoires in COVID-19. The table came from immunoSEQ multiplex PCR; TCRdb's copy has only in-frame clones and leaves some out. The table lists about 200,000 clones, approximately 82% of them singletons. Sequenced input: PBMCs or T cells enriched from blood (not recorded which). The source of these receptors is a woman in her sixties or seventies with acute COVID-19.

The gene calls are TRBV12-3 or TRBV12-4 and TRBJ1-1; D unclear. The CDR3 length is 12 residues. V shed 6 bases and J shed 4 bases, with 9 bases lying between them. In nucleotides, the CDR3 is TGTGCCAGCAGCCACCGCGTCACTGAAGCTTTCTTT. Translated, it gives CASSHRVTEAFF.

The chain's CDR3 is CASSRASQGYQETQYF. Here the CDR3 DNA reads TGTGCCAGCTCACGCGCCTCTCAGGGCTACCAAGAGACCCAGTACTTC. The rearrangement links TRBV18 to TRBJ2-5; weak D call: TRBD1 (5 bases). The CDR3 is 16 amino acids. Deletions cut 4 bases from V and 0 bases from J, with 15 bases between. Germline V gene sequence: CDR1 KGHSH, CDR2 LQKENI.

This sequence joins TRBV13 and TRBJ2-3, with a weak D call TRBD1 (6 bases). Germline V CDR1 and CDR2: PRHDT, FYEKMQ (reference sequence). The ends were cut back, 5 bases at V and 5 bases at J, with 23 bases in the middle. The CDR3 totals 17 residues. In DNA form, the CDR3 reads TGTGCCAGCAGCATTTTATGGGGGCGAGCAAGGGAAGATACGCAGTATTTT. It specifies CASSILWGRAREDTQYF.

This chain uses TRBV5-4 with TRBJ2-6, with 10 bases matching TRBD2. The CDR3 loop spans 18 amino acids. V dropped 1 base and J dropped 0; count of bases not matched to a gene: 4. The V gene's germline CDR1 is SGHNT and CDR2 YYREEE (reference sequence). The CDR3 DNA reads as TGTGCCAGCAGCTTGTTAGCGGGGGGACGCTCTGGGGCCAACGTCCTGACTTTC. This sequence encodes CASSLLAGGRSGANVLTF.